The TCR beta chain under discussion was sequenced for a study of blood T cell repertoires in COVID-19. Overall study: Both acute and convalescent COVID-19 samples were obtained from the United States, Italy and Spain. Sample material is recorded as cDNA or gDNA derived from T cells, B-cell-depleted T cells, or PBMCs.

This CDR3 comprises 16 residues. Germline CDR1 SGHDT, CDR2 YYEEEE. The V gene lost 1 base and the J gene lost 0 bases, with 13 bases spanning the gap. Per the study methods: Amplified reference gene primers provided the basis for estimating nucleated cell counts. Assay used: immunoSEQ multiplex PCR; TCRdb lists only in-frame clones, some missing. From that table come the V and J calls and clone size; the DNA was used to work out D and trimming. The data show around 380,000 clones, approximately 80% seen once. This TCR was sampled from a human donor with acute or convalescent COVID-19. The donor label of this sample is uncertain. This chain links TRBV5-6 with TRBJ1-1; no firm D call. Sequencing was carried out using peripheral blood. Here the CDR3 DNA reads TGTGCCAGCAGCTTGTTTCGGGGAGGTTTGAACACTGAAGCTTTCTTT. Translation: CASSLFRGGLNTEAFF.